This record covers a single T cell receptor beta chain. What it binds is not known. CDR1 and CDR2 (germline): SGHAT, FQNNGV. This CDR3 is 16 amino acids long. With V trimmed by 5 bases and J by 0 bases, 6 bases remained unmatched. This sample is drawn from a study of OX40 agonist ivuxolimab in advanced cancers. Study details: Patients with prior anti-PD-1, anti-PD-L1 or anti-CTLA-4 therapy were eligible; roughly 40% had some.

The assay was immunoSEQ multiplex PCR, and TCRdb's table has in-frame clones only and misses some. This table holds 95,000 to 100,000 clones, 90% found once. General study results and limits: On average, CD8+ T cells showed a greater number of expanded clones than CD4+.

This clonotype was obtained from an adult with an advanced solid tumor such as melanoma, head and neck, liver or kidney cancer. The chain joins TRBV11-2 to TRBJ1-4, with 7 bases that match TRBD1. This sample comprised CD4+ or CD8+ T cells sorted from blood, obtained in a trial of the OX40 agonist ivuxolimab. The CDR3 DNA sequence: TGTGCCAGCAGCGACAGGGTTGGGTCAACTAATGAAAAACTGTTTTTT. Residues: CASSDRVGSTNEKLFF.